Below, 10 T cell receptor beta chains from the same sample are listed, as sequenced in a study of PD-1 blockade in classical Hodgkin lymphoma. Assay: immunoSEQ multiplex PCR; the TCRdb copy retains only in-frame clones and omits some. This table holds about 27,000 clones, 70% to 80% found once. Brentuximab vedotin exposure varied, and every patient relapsed after autologous stem cell transplantation. Purification of CD4+ T cells from thawed PBMCs was performed via magnetic negative selection. Sequenced here: CD4+ T cells from blood, sampled at baseline. Receptors originate from a human donor with classical Hodgkin lymphoma.

This chain links TRBV5-4 with TRBJ2-7; D is unclear. Trimming stripped 0 bases from V and 4 bases from J, with 5 bases between. There are 12 residues in the CDR3. Germline CDR1 and CDR2: SGHNT and YYREEE (reference sequence). The CDR3 protein is CASSLEEYEQYF. CDR3 nucleotide sequence: TGTGCCAGCAGCTTGGAAGAGTACGAGCAGTACTTC.

This rearrangement joins TRBV11-3 to TRBJ2-1; 10 bases are shared with TRBD2. In germline, CDR1 is SGHNT, CDR2 YENEEA. The trim removed 2 bases at V and 5 bases at J, leaving 9 bases unmatched. The CDR3 loop spans 17 amino acids. This chain's CDR3 is CASSLIGASGGHNEQFF. As DNA, the CDR3 is TGTGCCAGCAGCTTAATCGGGGCTAGCGGGGGACACAATGAGCAGTTCTTC.

This clone was detected a few times. J is TRBJ1-1 and V is TRBV5-1; D is uncertain. This CDR3 has 13 residues. Germline assignment: CDR1 SGHRS and CDR2 YFSETQ. Deletions cut 2 bases from V and 3 bases from J, with 8 bases between. CDR3 bases: TGCGCCAGCAGCTTTACAGCAGACACTGAAGCTTTCTTT. The encoded protein is CASSFTADTEAFF.

The V gene is TRBV10-3, the J gene TRBJ2-3; possible D gene TRBD1, 5 bases. Germline assignment: CDR1 ENHRY and CDR2 SYGVKD. V gave up 2 bases and J gave up 0 bases, with 6 bases separating them. The CDR3 consists of 14 residues. CDR3 sequence (DNA): TGTGCCATCAGTGAGGCAGGGAGCACAGATACGCAGTATTTT. It specifies CAISEAGSTDTQYF.

The gene calls are TRBV27 and TRBJ1-1, with 8 bases lining up with TRBD1. The length of the CDR3 is 15 residues. Trimming took 5 bases from V and 2 from J; bases not matched to a gene: 7. The germline gives CDR1 MNHEY, CDR2 SMNVEV (reference sequence). CDR3 loop: CASSARTGHNTEAFF. The CDR3 DNA is TGTGCCAGCAGTGCACGGACAGGGCATAACACTGAAGCTTTCTTT.

The chain recombines TRBV19 with TRBJ2-3; TRBD2 is a possible D gene (6 bases). V was clipped by 3 bases and J by 3 bases, with 16 bases between them. This CDR3 has 16 residues. Germline V gene lookup returns CDR1 LNHDA and CDR2 SQIVND (reference sequence). CDR3 DNA: TGTGCCAGTAGTATTGGAGGGCATGCCGGGACAGATACGCAGTATTTT. It is translated as CASSIGGHAGTDTQYF. Variable domain in full (rest from reference TRBV19 and TRBJ2-3): DGGITQSPKYLFRKEGQNVTLSCEQNLNHDAMYWYRQDPGQGLRLIYYSQIVNDFQKGDIAEGYSVSREKKESFPLTVTSAQKNPTAFYLCASSIGGHAGTDTQYFGPGTRLTVL.

In this sample, this clone turned up once. The rearrangement uses TRBV18 and TRBJ2-1; tentatively, D is TRBD2 (6 bases). V dropped 2 bases and J dropped 5 bases, with 16 bases sitting between them. This CDR3 is built from 16 residues. Germline V CDR1 and CDR2: KGHSH, LQKENI. CDR3 DNA sequence: TGTGCCAGCTCACCATCCTTCGGGAGCGGAAACAATGAGCAGTTCTTC. Amino acid sequence: CASSPSFGSGNNEQFF.

The chain uses TRBV7-8 and TRBJ1-6; D perhaps matches TRBD1 (6 bases). V was clipped by 4 bases and J by 14 bases, with 15 bases between them. The CDR3 totals 13 residues. The germline V gene encodes CDR1 SGHVS and CDR2 FQNEAQ. CDR3 sequence reads: CASSSRQVGTLHF. The CDR3 region has the DNA TGTGCCAGCAGCTCAAGACAGGTGGGAACCCTCCACTTT. The variable domain in full, completed from reference TRBV7-8 and TRBJ1-6, reads GAGVSQSPRYKVAKRGQDVALRCDPISGHVSLFWYQQALGQGPEFLTYFQNEAQLDKSGLPSDRFFAERPEGSVSTLKIQRTQQEDSAVYLCASSSRQVGTLHFGNGTRLTVT.

This rearrangement joins TRBV9 to TRBJ1-1; D unclear. Per the germline V gene, CDR1 is SGDLS and CDR2 is YYNGEE. This CDR3 spans 14 amino acids. The V end was cut by 7 bases, the J end by 2 bases, with 15 bases between. Here the CDR3 reads CASGVGGINTEAFF. CDR3 nucleotides: TGTGCCAGCGGGGTGGGAGGGATCAACACTGAAGCTTTCTTT.

J is TRBJ1-2 and V is TRBV18; 9 nucleotides align to TRBD1. CDR3 length: 16 amino acids. From germline, CDR1 is KGHSH and CDR2 LQKENI. After removal of 3 bases from V and 9 bases from J, the junction contained 14 bases not matched to a gene. CDR3 region: CASSPAFGTGKMSYTF. The CDR3 DNA sequence: TGTGCCAGCTCACCCGCTTTCGGGACAGGGAAAATGAGCTACACCTTC.